A single sample is the source of the 23 T cell receptor beta chains below, sequenced in a study of sequential checkpoint blockade in melanoma. Profiling relied on immunoSEQ multiplex PCR, and the TCRdb table lists in-frame clones only, not all of them. Here the sample spans 7,000 to 9,500 clones, 20% to 25% being singletons. Treatment here: randomized to nivolumab then ipilimumab (arm A) or the reverse (arm B). Here the sequenced sample was tumor tissue (inferred from file names), taken from a patient given nivolumab and ipilimumab in sequence. The source is a human donor with melanoma.

This sequence joins TRBV28 and TRBJ1-5; TRBD1 agrees at 9 bases. Germline CDR1 MDHEN, CDR2 SYDVKM. CDR3 size: 15 residues. V gave up 5 bases and J gave up 4 bases; unmatched junction bases: 6. The CDR3 loop reads CASSPMTGGNQPQHF. CDR3 DNA sequence: TGTGCCAGCAGTCCCATGACAGGGGGTAATCAGCCCCAGCATTTT. The full variable domain, rest sourced from reference TRBV28 and TRBJ1-5, is DVKVTQSSRYLVKRTGEKVFLECVQDMDHENMFWYRQDPGLGLRLIYFSYDVKMKEKGDIPEGYSVSREKKERFSLILESASTNQTSMYLCASSPMTGGNQPQHFGDGTRLSIL.

In its sample, this clone was seen many times. The chain joins TRBV11-3 to TRBJ2-3; D may correspond to TRBD1 or TRBD2 (7 bases each). Germline values: CDR1 SGHNT, CDR2 YENEEA. With 5 bases removed from V and 4 bases from J, the gap between germline ends came to 13 bases. The length of the CDR3 is 14 residues. This CDR3 is CASSQGGGADTQYF. The CDR3 nucleotides read TGTGCCAGCAGCCAGGGAGGGGGCGCAGATACGCAGTATTTT. Looking up the rest from reference TRBV11-3 and TRBJ2-3 gives the full variable domain: EAGVVQSPRYKIIEKKQPVAFWCNPISGHNTLYWYLQNLGQGPELLIRYENEEAVDDSQLPKDRFSAERLKGVDSTLKIQPAELGDSAVYLCASSQGGGADTQYFGPGTRLTVL.

In its sample, this clone is medium-sized. V gene TRBV11-3 combines with J gene TRBJ1-5; 8 positions match TRBD1. The germline CDR1 and CDR2 sequences are SGHNT and YENEEA. The J segment lost 0 bases and the V segment lost 5 bases, leaving 6 bases of the junction unmatched. This CDR3 spans 16 amino acids. CDR3 sequence reads: CASSKTGVYSNQPQHF. The CDR3 coding sequence is TGTGCCAGCAGCAAGACAGGGGTGTATAGCAATCAGCCCCAGCATTTT.

The chain uses TRBV11-3 and TRBJ2-1, with 11 bases fitting TRBD1. CDR1 SGHNT and CDR2 YENEEA come from the germline V gene. V was pared by 2 bases and J by 7 bases, with 7 bases of the junction left unmatched. The CDR3 runs to 16 residues. Here the CDR3 reads CASSLRAGTGGNEQFF. In DNA form, the CDR3 reads TGTGCCAGCAGCTTACGGGCCGGGACAGGGGGTAATGAGCAGTTCTTC.

This clone was recorded once. The V gene is TRBV18, the J gene TRBJ2-3, with TRBD1 matching over 8 bases. The germline gives CDR1 KGHSH, CDR2 LQKENI. Unmatched junction bases numbered 8, after V lost 0 bases and J lost 0 bases. The CDR3 is made up of 18 amino acids. The CDR3 coding sequence is TGTGCCAGCTCACCACCCCTCGGACAGGGATCTAGCACAGATACGCAGTATTTT. Its translation is CASSPPLGQGSSTDTQYF.

The CDR3 protein is CSVETGKEETQYF. The CDR3 nucleotides read TGCAGCGTTGAGACAGGGAAGGAAGAGACCCAGTACTTC. The rearrangement joins TRBV29-1 to TRBJ2-5, with 7 bases that match TRBD1. After removal of 3 bases from V and 3 bases from J, the junction contained 4 bases not matched to a gene. The CDR3 has 13 residues. Germline-derived CDR1 and CDR2 are SQVTM and ANQGSEA.

The chain links TRBV11-3 to TRBJ2-5, with 9 bases fitting TRBD2. The CDR3 is 18 amino acids. Germline loops: CDR1 SGHNT, CDR2 YENEEA. J gave up 2 bases and V 0 bases, and 10 bases lay outside the gene matches. The CDR3 DNA reads as TGTGCCAGCAGCTTAGAGTTAGCGGGGGCCCATGGGCAAGAGACCCAGTACTTC. It encodes CASSLELAGAHGQETQYF.

This clone was seen only a few times. This chain connects TRBV6-8 to TRBJ2-1; D gene uncertain. The germline gives CDR1 MNHGY, CDR2 SAAAGT. The CDR3 is 15 amino acids. The germline V and J ends were trimmed by 4 bases and 0 bases, with 10 bases remaining between them. As DNA, the CDR3 is TGTGCCAGCAGTTTATTCGAAGGCTCCTACAATGAGCAGTTCTTC. Protein sequence: CASSLFEGSYNEQFF.

This clone was seen more than once but under ten times. V and J are TRBV6-8 and TRBJ1-6; maybe TRBD1 (5 bases). The CDR3 length is 17 residues. V gave up 0 bases and J gave up 0 bases, with 9 bases separating them. Germline V CDR1 and CDR2: MNHGY, SAAAGT. The CDR3 is CASSYSTADSYNSPLHF. CDR3 DNA: TGTGCCAGCAGTTACTCGACAGCAGACTCCTATAATTCACCCCTCCACTTT.

This clone was counted a few times. V and J are TRBV30 and TRBJ2-7; TRBD1 matches 9 bases. V shed 1 base, J shed 2 bases, and the junction held 6 bases outside the gene matches. From germline, CDR1 is GTSNPN and CDR2 SVGIG (reference sequence). CDR3 length: 15 residues. The CDR3 region is CAWSDYGTGTYEQYF. CDR3 DNA sequence: TGTGCCTGGAGTGATTACGGGACAGGGACCTACGAGCAGTACTTC.

This clone appeared a few times. The chain joins TRBV6-8 to TRBJ2-2, with 8 nucleotides matching TRBD1. There are 16 residues in the CDR3. The V segment lost 5 bases and the J segment 3 bases; nucleotides outside the gene matches: 8. Germline loops: CDR1 MNHGY, CDR2 SAAAGT. CDR3 region: CASSRLQGAHTGELFF. The CDR3 region has the DNA TGTGCCAGCAGTCGACTCCAGGGGGCACACACCGGGGAGCTGTTTTTT.

This clone appeared a few times. The V call is TRBV6-8, the J call TRBJ2-2; 7 positions match TRBD1. Germline CDR1 and CDR2: MNHGY and SAAAGT. V trimming: 5 bases; J trimming: 1 base; junction bases outside the gene matches: 1. The CDR3 loop spans 14 amino acids. Here the CDR3 reads CASSTGENTGELFF. DNA for the CDR3: TGTGCCAGCAGTACAGGGGAGAACACCGGGGAGCTGTTTTTT.

The chain combines TRBV5-1 with TRBJ1-1; D gene unclear. The CDR3 loop spans 15 amino acids. Germline assignment: CDR1 SGHRS and CDR2 YFSETQ. The V and J ends lost 2 bases and 1 base respectively, with 12 bases between them. The CDR3 loop reads CASSLNTASNTEAFF. The CDR3 DNA sequence: TGCGCCAGCAGCTTAAACACCGCCTCGAACACTGAAGCTTTCTTT. Together with reference TRBV5-1 and TRBJ1-1, the CDR3 gives the full variable domain: KAGVTQTPRYLIKTRGQQVTLSCSPISGHRSVSWYQQTPGQGLQFLFEYFSETQRNKGNFPGRFSGRQFSNSRSEMNVSTLELGDSALYLCASSLNTASNTEAFFGQGTRLTVV.

This clone appeared a few times. The V gene is TRBV12-5, the J gene TRBJ1-1; D uncertain. CDR1 and CDR2 from the germline V gene are LGHNT and FRNRAP. The CDR3 is made up of 11 amino acids. V was trimmed by 3 bases and J by 2 bases, leaving 1 base between them. Here the CDR3 DNA reads TGTGCTAGTGGTTTCAACACTGAAGCTTTCTTT. Its translation is CASGFNTEAFF.

The table lists this clone with many counts. CDR3 loop: CASTLEGEAMRFTEAFF. The CDR3 DNA sequence: TGTGCCAGTACCTTGGAGGGAGAGGCCATGAGATTCACTGAAGCTTTCTTT. The chain is built from TRBV12-2 and TRBJ1-1. TRBV12-2 is listed as a pseudogene. The CDR3 has 17 residues.

This chain connects TRBV6-8 to TRBJ1-2; 11 bases are shared with TRBD1. J lost 3 bases, V lost 6 bases, and 6 bases had no gene match. The germline V gene encodes CDR1 MNHGY and CDR2 SAAAGT. The CDR3 extends over 15 amino acids. The CDR3 nucleotides are TGTGCCAGCAGCCTGGACAGGGGGCAATACTATGGCTACACCTTC. Translation gives CASSLDRGQYYGYTF.

The table lists this clone with a few counts. V is TRBV9 and J is TRBJ2-1; 8 nucleotides line up with TRBD2. The V gene's germline CDR1 is SGDLS and CDR2 YYNGEE. The CDR3 loop spans 19 amino acids. V shed 0 bases, J shed 5 bases, and the junction held 16 bases outside the gene matches. CDR3 DNA sequence: TGTGCCAGCAGCGTAGCGGCGGGGGGCTCCATCGGCCCAGACAATGAGCAGTTCTTC. This sequence encodes CASSVAAGGSIGPDNEQFF.

The chain couples TRBV5-1 to TRBJ2-2; 8 bases align to TRBD2. Per germline, CDR1 SGHRS and CDR2 YFSETQ. After removal of 4 bases from V and 5 bases from J, the junction contained 13 bases not matched to a gene. The CDR3 runs to 17 residues. The CDR3 loop is CASSAAPQRGRTGELFF. For the CDR3, the DNA is TGCGCCAGCAGCGCCGCCCCGCAGCGGGGGAGGACCGGGGAGCTGTTTTTT.

The chain uses TRBV25-1 and TRBJ2-1; D possibly corresponds to TRBD2 (5 bases). This CDR3 is built from 16 residues. V dropped 5 bases and J dropped 5 bases, with 19 bases sitting between them. Per germline, CDR1 MGHDK and CDR2 SYGVNS. CDR3 nucleotide sequence: TGTGCCAGCAGTCCGTACCGAGGGCCAGCCCACAATGAGCAGTTCTTC. Its protein is CASSPYRGPAHNEQFF.

The sample holds many counts of this clone. This chain connects TRBV11-3 to TRBJ2-6; no firm D call. The length of the CDR3 is 17 residues. The germline V and J ends were trimmed by 0 bases and 0 bases, with 9 bases remaining between them. Germline V gene data show CDR1 as SGHNT and CDR2 as YENEEA. The CDR3 region is CASSLDTLRSGANVLTF. CDR3 DNA sequence: TGTGCCAGCAGCTTAGATACCCTCCGCTCTGGGGCCAACGTCCTGACTTTC.

The rearrangement joins TRBV11-3 to TRBJ2-2; D ambiguous. The CDR3 loop spans 15 amino acids. The V gene's germline CDR1 is SGHNT and CDR2 YENEEA. Trimming left V 5 bases short and J 4 bases short, with 14 bases between. The CDR3 region is CASSARITATGELFF. In DNA, the CDR3 is TGTGCCAGCAGCGCCCGGATAACCGCCACCGGGGAGCTGTTTTTT.

This clone came up a few times. The chain joins TRBV19 to TRBJ2-2; D is unresolved. V shed 5 bases and J shed 5 bases, with 6 bases lying between them. The CDR3 runs to 12 residues. Germline CDR1 is LNHDA and CDR2 is SQIVND (reference sequence). CDR3 in amino acids: CASSVRTGELFF. CDR3 bases: TGTGCCAGTAGTGTAAGAACCGGGGAGCTGTTTTTT.

At least ten counts were recorded for this clone. The rearrangement joins TRBV11-3 to TRBJ2-7; TRBD2 matches 7 bases. The trim removed 4 bases at V and 3 bases at J, leaving 18 bases unmatched. CDR1 and CDR2 from the germline V gene are SGHNT and YENEEA. This CDR3 contains 18 residues. Written as DNA, the CDR3 is TGTGCCAGCAGCTCAGGAAGTCTGGGGGGAGGGTCGGGCTACGAGCAGTACTTC. Its translation is CASSSGSLGGGSGYEQYF.